Listed here is a single T cell receptor beta chain. Its antigen remains undetermined. No base-level quality is on record; no much larger clone is a single base apart. These data are taken from a study of blood T cell repertoires in COVID-19 (dated by TCRdb to the early 2020s). Notes on the research overall: Samples covering the acute and convalescent phases of COVID-19 were provided by collaborators in the United States, Italy and Spain. The prospective study material was composed of cDNA or gDNA derived from T cells, B-cell-depleted T cells, or PBMCs. Deeply sampled blood TCRbeta repertoires from subjects exposed to, actively infected with, or recovered from COVID-19 were included in the dataset. The repertoires were released in a freely available public database intended as a resource for research on the immune response to SARS-CoV-2. The samples were drawn from the first 160 participants of the ongoing ImmuneRACE study and from over 950 subjects provided by 6 global collaborators. Sample metadata almost always included a de-identified subject ID, COVID-19 status, age in years and sex. Where available, HLA class I and class II types were obtained from metadata supplied by the sample provider rather than from assay-based typing. General findings and caveats noted by the study authors: Clinical and demographic metadata were provided uncurated, with the amount varying by source and participant.

Whole blood was collected in K2EDTA tubes by collaborating institutions according to the institutions' own protocols. Collaborator samples were shipped for TCRbeta analysis as frozen whole blood, isolated PBMCs, or DNA extracted from either sample type. V loses 8 bases at its end and J loses 4 bases; junction bases beyond the gene matches: 5. The CDR3 sequence holds 13 residues, the cysteine and phenylalanine included. Only the CDR3 DNA stays, 39 bases, in frame from base 1. CDR1 and CDR2, looked up from the germline V gene (reference sequence), are MNHEY and SMNVEV. TCRbeta CDR3 regions were amplified from genomic DNA by means of the immunoSEQ Assay, a bias-controlled multiplex PCR. The original pipeline was this. Nucleated cell counts per sample were estimated from amplification of reference gene primers within the assay. Sequence reads were collapsed and filtered to measure the absolute abundance of every unique TCRbeta CDR3 rearrangement. Productive Simpson clonality was computed per sample as the square root of Simpson's diversity index over productive rearrangements. Held by TCRdb, this immuneACCESS table contains in-frame sequences only and omits some clones. Under half of the omission traces to an unresolved V gene where checked; the cause of the rest is unknown. D and trimming come from the DNA, and the V and J calls and clone size come from that table. The table for this sample lists a few hundred thousand clones; around 87% of them were counted only once. The ten largest clones take up about 2.5% of the sample.

The rearrangement combines TRBV27 with TRBJ2-4, with 7 bases in between that match TRBD1. Input material: peripheral blood. The receptor's source is a woman between 50 and 59 years old with acute or convalescent COVID-19. The base sequence is TGTGCCAGCGGGGACAGTGATAAAAACATTCAGTACTTC. Its amino acids are CASGDSDKNIQYF.